These 29 T cell receptor beta chains were all obtained from the same sample, sequenced in a study of blood T cell repertoires in COVID-19. Some clones are missing from TCRdb's copy, which holds only in-frame ones; the method was immunoSEQ multiplex PCR. The table records 300,000 to 350,000 clones, around 87% of them present only once. Input material: peripheral blood. The receptors originated from a woman between 50 and 59 years old with COVID-19, enrolled during active disease.

The J gene is TRBJ1-1, the V gene TRBV10-3; D possibly corresponds to TRBD1 (6 bases). The length of the CDR3 is 13 residues. V shed 6 bases and J shed 4 bases, with 12 bases lying between them. Looked up from germline, CDR1 is ENHRY and CDR2 is SYGVKD. CDR3 in amino acids: CAIRDGQITEAFF. CDR3 bases: TGTGCCATCAGGGATGGACAGATCACTGAAGCTTTCTTT.

This chain uses TRBV12-3 or TRBV12-4 with TRBJ1-2, with D unresolved. The CDR3 loop spans 11 amino acids. The V gene lost 6 bases and the J gene lost 5 bases, with 7 bases spanning the gap. As DNA, the CDR3 is TGTGCCAGCAGCTATACTTATGGCTACACCTTC. Residues: CASSYTYGYTF.

The V and J genes are TRBV5-3 and TRBJ2-7, with TRBD2 matching 14 bases. TRBV5-3 falls under the ORF class, with uncertain function. The CDR3 is 18 residues long. With 2 bases clipped from V and 0 bases from J, the junction kept 7 bases outside the gene matches. For the CDR3, the DNA is TGTGCCAGAAGCTTACCGGGACTAGCGGGAGAAGGCTCCTACGAGCAGTACTTC. Translation gives CARSLPGLAGEGSYEQYF.

The J gene is TRBJ2-6, the V gene TRBV30; possible D gene TRBD1, 6 bases. CDR3 length: 15 residues. Germline-derived CDR1 and CDR2 are GTSNPN and SVGIG (reference sequence). V lost 3 bases, J lost 2 bases, and 11 bases lay in between. The CDR3 loop is CAWSLQGAGANVLTF. Written as DNA, the CDR3 is TGTGCCTGGAGCCTACAGGGCGCTGGGGCCAACGTCCTGACTTTC.

This clone has only one observation. The J gene is TRBJ2-1, the V gene TRBV30; unclear D gene. Germline CDR1 is GTSNPN and CDR2 is SVGIG (reference sequence). Trimming cost V 0 bases and J 9 bases, with 6 bases left between them. The CDR3 extends over 11 amino acids. The CDR3 sequence is CAWSVGGEQFF. CDR3 nucleotides: TGTGCCTGGAGTGTCGGTGGTGAGCAGTTCTTC.

The chain links TRBV6-5 to TRBJ1-1, with D maybe TRBD1 (5 bases). The V end lost 8 bases, the J end lost 0 bases, and 10 bases lay between the germline ends. The CDR3 is made up of 13 amino acids. Germline values: CDR1 MNHEY, CDR2 SVGAGI. DNA of the CDR3: TGTGCCAGCTGGGGCCGGCTGAACACTGAAGCTTTCTTT. It yields the protein CASWGRLNTEAFF.

The chain has TRBV18 and TRBJ2-1, with a weak D call TRBD1 (6 bases). This CDR3 comprises 15 residues. Germline V lookup: CDR1 KGHSH, CDR2 LQKENI. V lost 4 bases and J 2 bases, leaving 12 bases between the germline ends. The CDR3 spells CASSLLRGTYNEQFF. CDR3 DNA sequence: TGTGCCAGCTCACTCCTTAGGGGGACCTACAATGAGCAGTTCTTC.

The V call is TRBV5-8, the J call TRBJ1-5, with D possibly matching TRBD1 (5 bases). Trimming took off 4 bases at V and 7 bases at J, with 18 bases between the two ends. In germline, CDR1 is SGHTS, CDR2 YDEGEE. The CDR3 is 15 amino acids. CDR3 bases: TGTGCCAGCAGCCCAGCCGGGACTTTAGTACAGCCCCAGCATTTT. Protein product: CASSPAGTLVQPQHF.

V is TRBV5-1 and J is TRBJ1-1; D remains unclear. CDR1 and CDR2 (germline): SGHRS, YFSETQ. There are 14 residues in the CDR3. Trimming shortened V by 0 bases and J by 2 bases, and 8 bases separated the two germline ends. CDR3 amino acids: CASSLATVNTEAFF. In DNA, the CDR3 is TGCGCCAGCAGCTTGGCTACAGTCAACACTGAAGCTTTCTTT.

This chain links TRBV2 with TRBJ2-1; D possibly matches TRBD1 or TRBD2 (6 bases each). Trimming shortened V by 6 bases and J by 7 bases, and 16 bases separated the two germline ends. The CDR3 length is 14 residues. The germline V gene encodes CDR1 SNHLY and CDR2 FYNNEI. The CDR3 sequence: CASREQGLANEQFF. Written as DNA, the CDR3 is TGTGCCAGCAGGGAACAGGGACTTGCTAATGAGCAGTTCTTC.

This clone was counted only a few times. The chain links TRBV3-1 (or the pseudogene TRBV3-2) to TRBJ1-2; 8 positions agree with TRBD1. Unmatched junction bases numbered 19, after V lost 0 bases and J lost 13 bases. CDR1 LGHDT and CDR2 YNNKEL come from the germline V gene (reference sequence). The CDR3 contains 17 residues. The DNA of the CDR3 is TGTGCCAGCAGCCAAGATTTTCTTACAGGACAGGGTGGAAGGGCCACCTTC. It is translated as CASSQDFLTGQGGRATF.

V gene TRBV3-1 (or the pseudogene TRBV3-2) combines with J gene TRBJ2-7, with D maybe TRBD2 (6 bases). Trimming left V 4 bases short and J 5 bases short, with 18 bases between. The CDR3 has 15 residues. Looked up from germline, CDR1 is LGHDT and CDR2 is YNNKEL (reference sequence). The CDR3 protein is CASSPAGQRTHEQYF. DNA for the CDR3: TGTGCCAGCAGCCCAGCGGGCCAGCGGACGCACGAGCAGTACTTC.

As for this clone: Other DNA sequences in this specimen translate into the identical CDR3. The chain joins TRBV18 to TRBJ1-1, with D maybe TRBD1 (5 bases). This CDR3 has 14 residues. CDR1 KGHSH and CDR2 LQKENI come from the germline V gene. The V end was cut by 1 base, the J end by 2 bases, with 8 bases between. CDR3 coding DNA: TGTGCCAGCTCACCACAAGGACAAAACACTGAAGCTTTCTTT. Amino acid sequence: CASSPQGQNTEAFF.

This clone was picked up one time. The chain joins TRBV18 to TRBJ2-3; possible D gene TRBD1, 6 bases. V lost 4 bases to trimming and J lost 2 bases, with 13 bases between them. Germline-derived CDR1 and CDR2 are KGHSH and LQKENI. The CDR3 spans 15 residues. The CDR3 DNA is TGTGCCAGCTCACTTACGACAGGCCCCACAGATACGCAGTATTTT. Protein product: CASSLTTGPTDTQYF.

This chain joins TRBV27 and TRBJ1-4; 7 nucleotides line up with TRBD1. V shed 6 bases and J 3 bases; nucleotides not matched to a gene: 13. This CDR3 comprises 17 residues. Germline CDR1 is MNHEY and CDR2 is SMNVEV (reference sequence). The CDR3: CASSLLSTGVANEKLFF. In DNA form, the CDR3 reads TGTGCCAGCAGCCTACTAAGTACAGGGGTTGCTAATGAAAAACTGTTTTTT.

V usage is TRBV11-2 and J usage is TRBJ1-6, with 7 bases identical to TRBD1. Germline CDR1 is SGHAT and CDR2 is FQNNGV. Trimming cost V 8 bases and J 13 bases; bases outside gene matches: 8. This CDR3 region has 12 residues. The CDR3 DNA sequence: TGTGCCAGCGCTTCCGACAGGGCGCCCCTCCACTTT. Amino acid sequence: CASASDRAPLHF.

This chain uses TRBV7-2 with TRBJ2-3; possibly TRBD2 for D (5 bases). The CDR3 has 17 residues. From germline, CDR1 is SGHTA and CDR2 FQGNSA. The V end lost 5 bases, the J end lost 0 bases, and 18 bases lay between the germline ends. The CDR3 region is CASSPPFSGYSTDTQYF. In DNA, the CDR3 is TGTGCCAGCAGCCCCCCTTTCAGCGGCTACAGCACAGATACGCAGTATTTT.

This CDR3 reads CASKTGGNQPQHF. The CDR3 coding sequence is TGTGCCAGCAAGACAGGGGGCAATCAGCCCCAGCATTTT. The V gene is TRBV12-3 or TRBV12-4, the J gene TRBJ1-5, with TRBD1 identical over 8 bases. V lost 7 bases and J lost 2; bases outside the gene matches: 1. There are 13 residues in the CDR3.

This clone was seen at least ten times. This sample also contains other DNA sequences that code for the same CDR3. The J gene is TRBJ1-2, the V gene TRBV6-5; D is possibly TRBD1 (5 bases). The V and J ends lost 2 bases and 3 bases respectively, with 10 bases between them. This CDR3 contains 14 residues. CDR1 is MNHEY, CDR2 SVGAGI, per germline. In DNA form, the CDR3 reads TGTGCCAGCAGTTACGGGGGGGTCGACTATGGCTACACCTTC. It is translated as CASSYGGVDYGYTF.

For the CDR3, the DNA is TGTGCCAGCAGTTCTCTCTCAGGGGGCTATGGCTACACCTTC. It codes for CASSSLSGGYGYTF. The chain joins TRBV28 to TRBJ1-2, with 7 nucleotides matching TRBD1. Germline trimming cut 4 bases from V and 4 bases from J; bases unmatched to any gene: 6. Germline CDR1 is MDHEN and CDR2 is SYDVKM. The CDR3 loop spans 14 amino acids.

The chain joins TRBV4-1 to TRBJ2-7; 9 nucleotides match TRBD1. Trimming cost V 0 bases and J 7 bases; bases outside gene matches: 10. Germline V gene sequence: CDR1 MGHRA, CDR2 YSYEKL. The CDR3 is 16 residues long. DNA for the CDR3: TGCGCCAGCAGCCAAGAGTCCTCCGGGACAGGGAGGGAGCAGTACTTC. This sequence encodes CASSQESSGTGREQYF.

This clone was found a few times. This rearrangement joins TRBV2 to TRBJ2-2; D is perhaps TRBD2 (6 bases). CDR3 size: 14 residues. In germline, CDR1 is SNHLY, CDR2 FYNNEI. With 2 bases removed from V and 6 bases from J, the gap between germline ends came to 10 bases. CDR3 nucleotides: TGTGCCAGCAGTGAAACTAGCTCCCCCGGGGAGCTGTTTTTT. This translates into CASSETSSPGELFF. Complete variable domain (other parts from reference TRBV2 and TRBJ2-2): EPEVTQTPSHQVTQMGQEVILRCVPISNHLYFYWYRQILGQKVEFLVSFYNNEISEKSEIFDDQFSVERPDGSNFTLKIRSTKLEDSAMYFCASSETSSPGELFFGEGSRLTVL.

The V gene is TRBV3-1 (or the pseudogene TRBV3-2), the J gene TRBJ2-1; D uncertain. Germline V gene sequence: CDR1 LGHDT, CDR2 YNNKEL (reference sequence). Between the trimmed V and J ends, which lost 1 base and 11 bases, there was a span of 12 bases. The CDR3 is 13 amino acids. This CDR3 reads CASSQARVAQQFF. The CDR3 DNA sequence: TGTGCCAGCAGCCAAGCCCGGGTCGCACAGCAGTTCTTC.

The chain uses TRBV4-3 and TRBJ2-7, with 7 bases identical to TRBD2. Trimming took 4 bases from V and 0 from J; bases not matched to a gene: 6. The CDR3 runs 15 residues. CDR1 LGHNA and CDR2 YSLEER come from the germline V gene. The CDR3 reads CASSLDRGVSYEQYF. The CDR3 DNA sequence: TGCGCCAGCAGCCTCGACCGGGGGGTCTCCTACGAGCAGTACTTC.

The chain joins TRBV14 to TRBJ2-1, with TRBD1 identical over 7 bases. The germline gives CDR1 SGHDN, CDR2 FVKESK. This CDR3 comprises 14 residues. The trim removed 2 bases at V and 8 bases at J, leaving 6 bases unmatched. CDR3 nucleotide sequence: TGTGCCAGCAGCCAACAGACAGGGATCGATGAGCAGTTCTTC. It is translated as CASSQQTGIDEQFF.

In this sample, this clone turned up a few times. The V and J genes are TRBV6-5 and TRBJ1-3; possibly TRBD1 for D (5 bases). The CDR3 spans 15 residues. V lost 5 bases and J lost 0, with 11 bases in between. The germline V gene has CDR1 MNHEY and CDR2 SVGAGI. CDR3 sequence reads: CASSRQSTSGNTIYF. CDR3 DNA: TGTGCCAGCAGTCGACAGTCGACCTCTGGAAACACCATATATTTT.

A few counts support this clone. This same CDR3 is encoded by further DNA sequences in the sample. The chain uses TRBV12-3 or TRBV12-4 and TRBJ1-6, with 7 bases that match TRBD1. The junction had 2 bases not matched to a gene; V was cut back by 6 bases and J by 6 bases. The CDR3 covers 13 residues. Here the CDR3 DNA reads TGTGCCAGCAGAGGACAGGTTAATTCACCCCTCCACTTT. It encodes CASRGQVNSPLHF.

The chain carries TRBV18 and TRBJ2-1; D perhaps matches TRBD2 (6 bases). The CDR3 totals 14 residues. Germline values: CDR1 KGHSH, CDR2 LQKENI. The V end was cut by 3 bases, the J end by 4 bases, with 10 bases between. The CDR3 DNA reads TGTGCCAGCTCACCCCCGGGAGTTTACAATGAGCAGTTCTTC. This sequence encodes CASSPPGVYNEQFF.

V usage is TRBV2 and J usage is TRBJ2-7; 7 positions match TRBD2. Germline lookup yields CDR1 SNHLY and CDR2 FYNNEI. J gave up 3 bases and V 7 bases, and 3 bases lay outside the gene matches. The CDR3 extends over 12 amino acids. CDR3 region: CASTREIYEQYF. CDR3 bases: TGTGCCAGCACGCGGGAGATCTACGAGCAGTACTTC. Full variable domain (rest looked up from reference TRBV2 and TRBJ2-7): EPEVTQTPSHQVTQMGQEVILRCVPISNHLYFYWYRQILGQKVEFLVSFYNNEISEKSEIFDDQFSVERPDGSNFTLKIRSTKLEDSAMYFCASTREIYEQYFGPGTRLTVT.